This T cell receptor beta chain appears in the sequencing data of a study of shared clonotypes between healthy human individuals. Points from the study as a whole: A small donor pool kept down the genetic and exposure-history diversity that was represented.

The V end was cut by 5 bases, the J end by 6 bases, with 7 bases between. The CDR3 loop spans 12 amino acids. Germline V CDR1 and CDR2: SEHNR, FQNEAQ (reference sequence). The assay used deep level. In the original processing: Junction-only sequences without quality scores came from ImmunoSEQ, so filtering differed. Profiling relied on immunoSEQ multiplex PCR, and the TCRdb table lists in-frame clones only, not all of them. V, J and clone size were drawn from that table, and D and trimming were deduced from the DNA. Of some 580,000 clones listed, roughly 98% are singletons. To note about this clone: Antigen: not known.

Terminally differentiated effector memory CD45RA+ cells were excluded by CCR7 positive selection of CD45RO-negative cells. Healthy adults negative for HIV, lacking recent acute infections or vaccinations, served as donors. The J gene is TRBJ2-2, the V gene TRBV7-9, with TRBD1 as a possible D gene (5 bases). The sequence was collected from a man aged 30 to 39 in good health. Sequenced: naive CD8+ T cells sorted from blood. CDR3 nucleotide sequence: TGTGCCAGCAGCCCCAGGGCCGGGGAGCTGTTTTTT. Translated: CASSPRAGELFF.